A selection of T cell receptor beta chains follows, all from one sample in a study of radiotherapy plus CTLA-4 blockade in lung cancer. Method: immunoSEQ multiplex PCR; TCRdb's copy keeps in-frame clones and lacks some. The repertoire holds approximately 32,000 clones, with approximately 66% as singletons. Specimen: peripheral blood, collected from a patient treated with radiotherapy plus ipilimumab. The receptors were gathered from a human donor with non-small cell lung cancer who had stable disease on radiotherapy plus ipilimumab. Both conserved end residues are part of each CDR3. D genes are given only for firm matches. Where a row states a size, it is once, few, many or the class of an expanded clone; other rows omit it.

CDR3: CASSITPGGQYF
DNA: TGTGCCAGTAGTATAACACCCGGTGGGCAGTATTTT
J: TRBJ2-3
V: TRBV19
D: NA
size: few
length: 12

CDR3: CATREPRLQLTPYGYTF
DNA: TGTGCCACCAGGGAGCCGCGACTCCAATTAACTCCCTATGGCTACACCTTC
J: TRBJ1-2
V: TRBV19
D: NA
size: few
length: 17

CDR3: CASSPQGLEDNEQFF
DNA: TGTGCCAGCAGTCCCCAAGGACTAGAAGACAATGAGCAGTTCTTC
J: TRBJ2-1
V: TRBV6-1
D: TRBD2
size: few
length: 15

CDR3: CASSQTSPKETQYF
DNA: TGTGCCAGTAGCCAAACGTCACCCAAGGAGACCCAGTACTTC
J: TRBJ2-5
V: TRBV19
D: NA
size: medium-sized
length: 14

CDR3: CASSRALSNQPQHF
DNA: TGTGCCAGCAGCCGGGCCCTTAGCAATCAGCCCCAGCATTTT
J: TRBJ1-5
V: TRBV5-5
D: NA
size: NA
length: 14

CDR3: CASSLDAGGYEQYF
DNA: TGTGCCAGCAGCTTAGACGCAGGGGGCTACGAGCAGTACTTC
J: TRBJ2-7
V: TRBV11-2
D: TRBD1
size: NA
length: 14

CDR3: CASSLLAGADTQYF
DNA: TGTGCCAGCAGCCTACTAGCGGGGGCAGATACGCAGTATTTT
J: TRBJ2-3
V: TRBV7-3
D: TRBD2
size: NA
length: 14

CDR3: CASSGAANYEQYF
DNA: TGTGCCAGTAGTGGGGCAGCAAACTACGAGCAGTACTTC
J: TRBJ2-7
V: TRBV19
D: NA
size: NA
length: 13

CDR3: CASSPRDQRAAAYEQYF
DNA: TGTGCCAGCAGCCCGAGAGACCAGCGGGCGGCAGCCTACGAGCAGTACTTC
J: TRBJ2-7
V: TRBV9
D: NA
size: NA
length: 17

CDR3: CSVRSYRGGLYNEQFF
DNA: TGCAGCGTACGATCCTACAGGGGAGGCTTGTACAATGAGCAGTTCTTC
J: TRBJ2-1
V: TRBV29-1
D: NA
size: few
length: 16

CDR3: CASSLSGRRINTEAFF
DNA: TGTGCCAGCAGCTTGTCGGGACGGAGGATTAACACTGAAGCTTTCTTT
J: TRBJ1-1
V: TRBV5-5
D: NA
size: NA
length: 16

CDR3: CASRSGQGAEGNQPQHF
DNA: TGTGCCAGCAGATCGGGACAGGGGGCGGAGGGCAATCAGCCCCAGCATTTT
J: TRBJ1-5
V: TRBV28
D: TRBD1
size: NA
length: 17

CDR3: CSVARGALDEQYF
DNA: TGCAGCGTTGCTCGGGGGGCTCTCGACGAGCAGTACTTC
J: TRBJ2-7
V: TRBV29-1
D: NA
size: NA
length: 13

CDR3: CASSFSGGYGYTF
DNA: TGTGCCAGCAGCTTCTCAGGGGGGTATGGCTACACCTTC
J: TRBJ1-2
V: TRBV7-8
D: TRBD1
size: medium-sized
length: 13

CDR3: CASSPMKDSLSTDTQYF
DNA: TGCGCCAGCAGCCCGATGAAGGACAGTCTGAGCACAGATACGCAGTATTTT
J: TRBJ2-3
V: TRBV5-1
D: NA
size: NA
length: 17

CDR3: CASSLVQFSTDTQYF
DNA: TGCGCCAGCAGCTTGGTACAGTTTAGCACAGATACGCAGTATTTT
J: TRBJ2-3
V: TRBV5-1
D: NA
size: NA
length: 15

CDR3: CASSSPPRYSGRVNEQFF
DNA: TGTGCCAGCAGCTCCCCCCCGAGGTATAGCGGGAGGGTAAATGAGCAGTTCTTC
J: TRBJ2-1
V: TRBV7-9
D: TRBD2
size: few
length: 18

CDR3: CASSLQGGTLNEQFF
DNA: TGTGCCAGCAGCTTACAGGGTGGGACGTTGAATGAGCAGTTCTTC
J: TRBJ2-1
V: TRBV7-3
D: NA
size: NA
length: 15

CDR3: CASSPRVPRGGTEAFF
DNA: TGTGCCAGCAGCCCCCGGGTACCTAGGGGGGGGACTGAAGCTTTCTTT
J: TRBJ1-1
V: TRBV7-8
D: NA
size: NA
length: 16

CDR3: CASSVGTGVAGNTIYF
DNA: TGCGCCAGCAGCGTGGGAACAGGGGTTGCGGGAAACACCATATATTTT
J: TRBJ1-3
V: TRBV5-1
D: TRBD1
size: once
length: 16

CDR3: CASSLQGPAYGYTF
DNA: TGTGCCAGCAGCTTGCAGGGGCCGGCCTATGGCTACACCTTC
J: TRBJ1-2
V: TRBV7-9
D: NA
size: medium-sized
length: 14

CDR3: CASSLTDTDTQYF
DNA: TGTGCCAGCAGCTTAACGGATACAGATACGCAGTATTTT
J: TRBJ2-3
V: TRBV5-6
D: NA
size: NA
length: 13

CDR3: CASSLGQFYEQYF
DNA: TGTGCTAGCAGCTTAGGGCAGTTCTACGAGCAGTACTTC
J: TRBJ2-7
V: TRBV7-7
D: NA
size: NA
length: 13

CDR3: CASSIADAAYEQYF
DNA: TGTGCCAGTAGTATAGCCGACGCGGCCTACGAGCAGTACTTC
J: TRBJ2-7
V: TRBV19
D: NA
size: NA
length: 14

CDR3: CASSQGLGEAEQFF
DNA: TGTGCCAGCAGCCAAGGGTTGGGTGAAGCGGAGCAGTTCTTC
J: TRBJ2-1
V: TRBV14
D: NA
size: NA
length: 14

CDR3: CAISVEGMETQYF
DNA: TGTGCCATCAGTGTTGAGGGGATGGAGACCCAGTACTTC
J: TRBJ2-5
V: TRBV10-3
D: NA
size: NA
length: 13

CDR3: CASSQLSQGKERRHFGQYF
DNA: TGCGCCAGCAGCCAACTATCCCAGGGGAAGGAAAGGCGCCACTTCGGGCAGTACTTC
J: TRBJ2-7
V: TRBV4-1
D: NA
size: NA
length: 19

CDR3: CASRADSSSYNEQFF
DNA: TGTGCCAGCAGGGCGGACTCCAGCTCCTACAATGAGCAGTTCTTC
J: TRBJ2-1
V: TRBV2
D: NA
size: NA
length: 15

CDR3: CASSPSGQGEGETQYF
DNA: TGTGCCAGCAGCCCTAGTGGGCAGGGAGAGGGGGAGACCCAGTACTTC
J: TRBJ2-5
V: TRBV7-9
D: NA
size: NA
length: 16

CDR3: CASRLGLAGAYEQYF
DNA: TGCGCCAGCAGACTAGGACTAGCGGGAGCCTACGAGCAGTACTTC
J: TRBJ2-7
V: TRBV5-1
D: TRBD2
size: NA
length: 15

CDR3: CAIKYSDRRQYSNQPQHF
DNA: TGTGCCATCAAATATTCCGACAGGAGGCAATATAGCAATCAGCCCCAGCATTTT
J: TRBJ1-5
V: TRBV10-3
D: NA
size: NA
length: 18

CDR3: CASSFLGAPYGYTF
DNA: TGTGCCAGCAGTTTTCTGGGGGCCCCCTATGGCTACACCTTC
J: TRBJ1-2
V: TRBV28
D: NA
size: NA
length: 14

CDR3: CASSPFGSGGYTF
DNA: TGCGCCAGCAGCCCCTTCGGCTCGGGTGGCTACACCTTC
J: TRBJ1-2
V: TRBV5-1
D: NA
size: NA
length: 13

CDR3: CASSPGTTGKVSNEKLFF
DNA: TGTGCCAGCAGCCCGGGCACAACAGGGAAAGTTTCTAATGAAAAACTGTTTTTT
J: TRBJ1-4
V: TRBV14
D: NA
size: NA
length: 18

CDR3: CASSPLPPRARTRGNEQFF
DNA: TGTGCCAGCTCACCCCTACCCCCTCGCGCGCGAACTCGGGGAAATGAGCAGTTCTTC
J: TRBJ2-1
V: TRBV18
D: NA
size: NA
length: 19

CDR3: CSADTGFPGELFF
DNA: TGCAGCGCCGACACAGGGTTTCCCGGGGAGCTGTTTTTT
J: TRBJ2-2
V: TRBV29-1
D: NA
size: NA
length: 13

CDR3: CASKRTSGSTDTQYF
DNA: TGTGCCAGCAAGCGGACTAGCGGGAGCACAGATACGCAGTATTTT
J: TRBJ2-3
V: TRBV2
D: TRBD2
size: NA
length: 15

CDR3: CSGGQGNTEAFF
DNA: TGCAGCGGGGGACAGGGTAACACTGAAGCTTTCTTT
J: TRBJ1-1
V: TRBV29-1
D: TRBD1
size: NA
length: 12

CDR3: CAIGGSGNTIYF
DNA: TGTGCCATCGGGGGGTCTGGAAACACCATATATTTT
J: TRBJ1-3
V: TRBV10-3
D: NA
size: few
length: 12

CDR3: CAWSRGEAKNIQYF
DNA: TGTGCCTGGAGTAGAGGGGAAGCCAAAAACATTCAGTACTTC
J: TRBJ2-4
V: TRBV30
D: NA
size: NA
length: 14

CDR3: CASSMSGSGYTDTQYF
DNA: TGTGCCAGTAGTATGTCCGGGTCGGGTTACACAGATACGCAGTATTTT
J: TRBJ2-3
V: TRBV19
D: NA
size: medium-sized
length: 16

CDR3: CASSPRGGGYNEQFF
DNA: TGTGCCAGCAGCCCCAGGGGCGGGGGCTACAATGAGCAGTTCTTC
J: TRBJ2-1
V: TRBV5-4
D: NA
size: NA
length: 15

CDR3: CASSFGLAGIRDNEQFF
DNA: TGTGCCAGCAGCTTCGGACTAGCGGGAATAAGGGACAATGAGCAGTTCTTC
J: TRBJ2-1
V: TRBV7-3
D: TRBD2
size: NA
length: 17

CDR3: CASSSDRADYGYTF
DNA: TGTGCCAGCAGCTCGGACAGAGCTGACTATGGCTACACCTTC
J: TRBJ1-2
V: TRBV5-6
D: NA
size: few
length: 14

CDR3: CASSWTAQADTQYF
DNA: TGTGCCAGCAGCTGGACAGCCCAAGCAGATACGCAGTATTTT
J: TRBJ2-3
V: TRBV7-3
D: NA
size: NA
length: 14

CDR3: CASSLVPGGVGTEAFF
DNA: TGCGCCAGCAGCTTGGTTCCAGGGGGCGTTGGCACTGAAGCTTTCTTT
J: TRBJ1-1
V: TRBV5-1
D: TRBD1
size: NA
length: 16

CDR3: CASSLAAATYEQYF
DNA: TGCGCCAGCAGCTTGGCTGCAGCAACCTACGAGCAGTACTTC
J: TRBJ2-7
V: TRBV5-1
D: NA
size: once
length: 14

CDR3: CATSPMGSTIQYF
DNA: TGTGCCACCAGCCCCATGGGTTCGACCATTCAGTACTTC
J: TRBJ2-4
V: TRBV15
D: NA
size: once
length: 13

CDR3: CASSADGELFF
DNA: TGTGCCAGCAGCGCTGATGGGGAGCTGTTTTTT
J: TRBJ2-2
V: TRBV9
D: NA
size: NA
length: 11

CDR3: CASSFREDGYTF
DNA: TGTGCCAGCTCATTTCGGGAGGATGGCTACACCTTC
J: TRBJ1-2
V: TRBV18
D: NA
size: NA
length: 12

CDR3: CASREDRGYNQPQHF
DNA: TGTGCCAGCAGGGAAGACAGGGGGTATAATCAGCCCCAGCATTTT
J: TRBJ1-5
V: TRBV2
D: TRBD1
size: NA
length: 15

CDR3: CASSSSGLAYEQYF
DNA: TGTGCCAGCAGTTCCTCCGGACTGGCCTACGAGCAGTACTTC
J: TRBJ2-7
V: TRBV6-5
D: NA
size: NA
length: 14

CDR3: CAIRSLAGRNTEAFF
DNA: TGTGCCATCAGATCCCTCGCAGGGCGGAACACTGAAGCTTTCTTT
J: TRBJ1-1
V: TRBV10-3
D: NA
size: NA
length: 15

CDR3: CASSYFGGAGQAFF
DNA: TGTGCCAGCAGTTACTTCGGGGGGGCAGGGCAAGCTTTCTTT
J: TRBJ1-1
V: TRBV6-6
D: NA
size: NA
length: 14